This TCR beta chain was sequenced for a study of human T cells and chemical hapten exposure. Study-wide results and caveats: All donors were alopecia patients, so their immunity may differ from that of healthy people. TCRs whose frequency exceeded 1 in 1000 remained the same following DPC sensitization.

Germline V lookup: CDR1 SGHTA, CDR2 FQGNSA. The CDR3 runs 16 residues. V lost 5 bases to trimming and J lost 2 bases, with 19 bases between them. Stated time point: pre-sensitization, week 0. Treatment: therapeutic diphenylcyclopropenone sensitization with weekly scalp DPC. Individual cDNA molecules had unique molecular identifiers attached to them by the library. TCRdb re-called the RACE reads with MiXCR, one entry per CDR3 protein. The sample lists roughly 100,000 distinct CDR3 sequences; 12% were seen once. This clonotype was counted many times. No antigen is known for it. The material sequenced was whole blood, taken in connection with sensitization to the hapten diphenylcyclopropenone (DPC). The TCR sequence derives from a woman aged 45-65 years with alopecia areata. Some clones in this sample may be carry-over from other donors' samples. The V call is TRBV7-2, the J call TRBJ2-7, with a tentative D call TRBD1 (5 bases). Here the CDR3 reads CASSPRYSSGTYEQYF. DNA for the CDR3: TGTGCCAGCAGCCCCCGTTACAGTTCAGGGACCTACGAGCAGTACTTC.